This is a list of T cell receptor beta chains from one sample in a study of lymphopenia after photon versus proton radiotherapy. Libraries were prepared by immunoSEQ multiplex PCR; TCRdb keeps only in-frame clonotypes and omits some of them. The top ten hold less than 35% of the sample, which has roughly 30,000 clones, around 85% seen once. The material was peripheral blood, obtained from a patient treated with photon-based radiotherapy. These receptors were obtained from a man in his forties or fifties with gastric cancer. Both conserved end residues are part of each CDR3. D genes are given only for firm matches. Some rows mark clone size as missing; the rest say once, few, many or name a class of expanded clone.

cdr3_nt: TGTGCCAGCAGACTAGGAGGGGAGACCCAGTACTTC
cdr3_aa: CASRLGGETQYF
d_call: -
clone_size: -
j_call: TRBJ2-5
v_call: TRBV2

cdr3_nt: TGTGCCAGCAGTGAATGGACGGCGAACACCGGGGAGCTGTTTTTT
cdr3_aa: CASSEWTANTGELFF
d_call: -
clone_size: -
j_call: TRBJ2-2
v_call: TRBV2

cdr3_nt: TGTGCCAGCAGTGAAAACCTGAACACTGAAGCTTTCTTT
cdr3_aa: CASSENLNTEAFF
d_call: -
clone_size: -
j_call: TRBJ1-1
v_call: TRBV25-1

cdr3_nt: TGCGCCAGCAGCTCAGGAGCCGGGACCATGAATGAAAAACTGTTTTTT
cdr3_aa: CASSSGAGTMNEKLFF
d_call: -
clone_size: -
j_call: TRBJ1-4
v_call: TRBV5-1

cdr3_nt: TGTGCCAGCAGCTTGGCAGGGGATGGCGGGAAGACCCAGTACTTC
cdr3_aa: CASSLAGDGGKTQYF
d_call: -
clone_size: -
j_call: TRBJ2-5
v_call: TRBV5-6

cdr3_nt: TGTGCCAGCAGCCGGGACAGGGTGGACACTGAAGCTTTCTTT
cdr3_aa: CASSRDRVDTEAFF
d_call: TRBD1
clone_size: -
j_call: TRBJ1-1
v_call: TRBV11-2

cdr3_nt: TGCGCCAGCAGCCTAGGGGGACAGGGGGCGCAGGGCTACACCTTC
cdr3_aa: CASSLGGQGAQGYTF
d_call: TRBD1
clone_size: -
j_call: TRBJ1-2
v_call: TRBV4-1

cdr3_nt: TGTGCCAGCAGCGGACAGTACAATGAGCAGTTCTTC
cdr3_aa: CASSGQYNEQFF
d_call: -
clone_size: -
j_call: TRBJ2-1
v_call: TRBV7-2

cdr3_nt: TGTGCCAGCAGTGAAGACGGCAGGGGGGGAGCTTTCTTT
cdr3_aa: CASSEDGRGGAFF
d_call: TRBD1
clone_size: -
j_call: TRBJ1-1
v_call: TRBV2

cdr3_nt: TGTGCCAGCAGCATTAACAGGGGACTCACTGAAGCTTTCTTT
cdr3_aa: CASSINRGLTEAFF
d_call: TRBD1
clone_size: few
j_call: TRBJ1-1
v_call: TRBV5-4

cdr3_nt: TGTGCCAGCAGCGCCGGGGGACGGCGACAAGAGACCCAGTACTTC
cdr3_aa: CASSAGGRRQETQYF
d_call: -
clone_size: -
j_call: TRBJ2-5
v_call: TRBV9

cdr3_nt: TGTGCCACCAGCAGAGAATATTCTAGCGGGGGAGACCCGAGCACCGGGGAGCTGTTTTTT
cdr3_aa: CATSREYSSGGDPSTGELFF
d_call: TRBD2
clone_size: -
j_call: TRBJ2-2
v_call: TRBV15

cdr3_nt: TGTGCCTGGAGCCGGGGACAGGGGAGCACTGAAGCTTTCTTT
cdr3_aa: CAWSRGQGSTEAFF
d_call: TRBD1
clone_size: -
j_call: TRBJ1-1
v_call: TRBV30

cdr3_nt: TGTGCCAGCAGCTCAGGACAGGGATATTCACCCCTCCACTTT
cdr3_aa: CASSSGQGYSPLHF
d_call: TRBD1
clone_size: -
j_call: TRBJ1-6
v_call: TRBV5-5

cdr3_nt: TGTGCCAGCAGCCAGTGGGTAGGGGAGACCCAGTACTTC
cdr3_aa: CASSQWVGETQYF
d_call: -
clone_size: -
j_call: TRBJ2-5
v_call: TRBV7-2

cdr3_nt: TGCGCCAGCAGTTCGAACAGGATTAGCACAGATACGCAGTATTTT
cdr3_aa: CASSSNRISTDTQYF
d_call: -
clone_size: -
j_call: TRBJ2-3
v_call: TRBV5-1

cdr3_nt: TGTGCCACCAGCAGAGAGGTTAGCGGGGGGGGAGATACGCAGTATTTT
cdr3_aa: CATSREVSGGGDTQYF
d_call: TRBD2
clone_size: -
j_call: TRBJ2-3
v_call: TRBV15